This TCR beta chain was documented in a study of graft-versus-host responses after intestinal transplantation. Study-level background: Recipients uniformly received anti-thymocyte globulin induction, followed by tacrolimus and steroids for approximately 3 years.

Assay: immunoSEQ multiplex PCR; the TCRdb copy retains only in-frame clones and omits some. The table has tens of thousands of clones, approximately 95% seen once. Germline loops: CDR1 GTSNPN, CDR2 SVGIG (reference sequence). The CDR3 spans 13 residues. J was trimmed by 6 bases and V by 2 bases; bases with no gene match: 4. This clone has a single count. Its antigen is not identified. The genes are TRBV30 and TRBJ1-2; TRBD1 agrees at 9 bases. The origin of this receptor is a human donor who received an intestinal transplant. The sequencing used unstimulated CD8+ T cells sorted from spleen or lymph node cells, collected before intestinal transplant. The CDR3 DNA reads TGTGCCTGGAGTTCGGACAGGGGCCATGGCTACACCTTC. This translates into CAWSSDRGHGYTF.